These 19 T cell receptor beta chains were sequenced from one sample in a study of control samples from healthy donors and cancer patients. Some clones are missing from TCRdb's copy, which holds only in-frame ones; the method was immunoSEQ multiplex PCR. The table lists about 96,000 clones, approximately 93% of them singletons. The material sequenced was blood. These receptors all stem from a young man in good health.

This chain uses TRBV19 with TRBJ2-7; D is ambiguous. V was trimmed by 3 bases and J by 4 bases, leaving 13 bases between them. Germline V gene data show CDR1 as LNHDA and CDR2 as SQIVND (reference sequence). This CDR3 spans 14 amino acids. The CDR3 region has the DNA TGTGCCAGTAGTATCAAAGGGCTCCCATACGAGCAGTACTTC. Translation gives CASSIKGLPYEQYF.

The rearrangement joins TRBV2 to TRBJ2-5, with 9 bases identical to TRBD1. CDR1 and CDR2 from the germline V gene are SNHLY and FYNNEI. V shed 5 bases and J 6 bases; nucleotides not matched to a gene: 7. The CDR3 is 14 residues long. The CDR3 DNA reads TGTGCCAGCAGTCATCCGGACAGGGGACAGACCCAGTACTTC. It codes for CASSHPDRGQTQYF.

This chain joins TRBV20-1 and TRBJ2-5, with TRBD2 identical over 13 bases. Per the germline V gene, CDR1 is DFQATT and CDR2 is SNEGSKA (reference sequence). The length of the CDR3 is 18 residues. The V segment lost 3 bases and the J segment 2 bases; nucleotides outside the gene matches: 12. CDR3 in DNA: TGCAGTGCTAGTAGGGCGCAGAGGGGACTAGCGGGACAAGAGACCCAGTACTTC. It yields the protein CSASRAQRGLAGQETQYF.

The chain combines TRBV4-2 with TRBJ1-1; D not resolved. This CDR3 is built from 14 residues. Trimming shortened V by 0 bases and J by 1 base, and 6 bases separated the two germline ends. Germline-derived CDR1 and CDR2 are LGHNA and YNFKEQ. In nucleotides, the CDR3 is TGTGCCAGCAGCCAAGATTCCAAGAACACTGAAGCTTTCTTT. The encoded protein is CASSQDSKNTEAFF.

The CDR3 loop reads CASGPSRGSPLHF. CDR3 sequence (DNA): TGTGCCAGCGGTCCATCCAGGGGATCACCCCTCCACTTT. This chain uses TRBV6-5 with TRBJ1-6; tentative D call: TRBD1 (6 bases). This CDR3 comprises 13 residues. Germline V gene sequence: CDR1 MNHEY, CDR2 SVGAGI. Trimming cost V 8 bases and J 10 bases, with 15 bases left between them.

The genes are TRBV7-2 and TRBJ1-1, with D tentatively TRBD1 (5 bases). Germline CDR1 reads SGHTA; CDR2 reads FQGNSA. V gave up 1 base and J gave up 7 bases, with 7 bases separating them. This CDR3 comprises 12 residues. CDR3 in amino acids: CASSLEGVEAFF. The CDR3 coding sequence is TGTGCCAGCAGCTTAGAAGGGGTTGAAGCTTTCTTT.

The CDR3 loop is CASSFWTGGNTGELFF. CDR3 sequence (DNA): TGCGCCAGCAGCTTCTGGACAGGGGGTAACACCGGGGAGCTGTTTTTT. J is TRBJ2-2 and V is TRBV5-1, with 10 bases matching TRBD1. This CDR3 has 16 residues. V lost 2 bases, J lost 2 bases, and 3 bases stayed unmatched. Germline lookup yields CDR1 SGHRS and CDR2 YFSETQ.

CDR3 sequence reads: CASSLHPNEQFF. As DNA, the CDR3 is TGTGCCAGCAGCTTACACCCCAATGAGCAGTTCTTC. The rearrangement links TRBV11-2 to TRBJ2-1, with D unclear. V was shortened by 2 bases and J by 6 bases, with 5 bases between the two germline ends. Per the germline V gene, CDR1 is SGHAT and CDR2 is FQNNGV. CDR3 size: 12 residues.

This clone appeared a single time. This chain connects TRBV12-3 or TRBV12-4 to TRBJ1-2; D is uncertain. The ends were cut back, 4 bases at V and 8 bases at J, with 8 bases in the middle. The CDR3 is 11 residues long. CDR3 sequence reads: CASSSRGGYTF. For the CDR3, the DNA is TGTGCCAGCAGTTCCCGCGGGGGCTACACCTTC.

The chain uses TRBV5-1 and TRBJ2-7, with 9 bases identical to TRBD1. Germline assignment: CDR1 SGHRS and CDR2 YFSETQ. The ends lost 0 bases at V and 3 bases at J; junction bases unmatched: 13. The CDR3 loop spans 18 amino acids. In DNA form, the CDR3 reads TGCGCCAGCAGCTTGGAGTTAAGGGCGGGACAGGGAATCTACGAGCAGTACTTC. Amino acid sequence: CASSLELRAGQGIYEQYF.

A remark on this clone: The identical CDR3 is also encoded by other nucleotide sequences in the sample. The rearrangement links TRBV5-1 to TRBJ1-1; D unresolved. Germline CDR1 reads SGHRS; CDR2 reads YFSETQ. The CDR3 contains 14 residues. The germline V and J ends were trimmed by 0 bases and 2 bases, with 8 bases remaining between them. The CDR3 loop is CASSLAGGNTEAFF. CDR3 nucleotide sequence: TGCGCCAGCAGCTTGGCGGGCGGAAACACTGAAGCTTTCTTT.

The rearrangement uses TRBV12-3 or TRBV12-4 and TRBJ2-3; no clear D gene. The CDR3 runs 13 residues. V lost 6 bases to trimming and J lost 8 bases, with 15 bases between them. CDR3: CASRFLLGGTQYF. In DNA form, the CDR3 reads TGTGCCAGCAGATTTTTGTTGGGTGGTACGCAGTATTTT.

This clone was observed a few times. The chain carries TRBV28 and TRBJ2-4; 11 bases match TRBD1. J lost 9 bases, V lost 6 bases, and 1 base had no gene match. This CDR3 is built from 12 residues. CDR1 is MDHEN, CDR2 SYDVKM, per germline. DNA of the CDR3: TGTGCCAGCAGGGGGACAGGGGGCATTCAGTACTTC. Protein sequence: CASRGTGGIQYF.

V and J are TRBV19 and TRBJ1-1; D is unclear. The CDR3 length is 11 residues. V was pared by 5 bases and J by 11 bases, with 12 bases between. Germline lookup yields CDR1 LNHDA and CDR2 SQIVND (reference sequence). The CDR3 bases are TGTGCCAGTAGTCCCGGGTTTGCGGCTTTCTTT. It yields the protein CASSPGFAAFF.

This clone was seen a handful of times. The CDR3 DNA reads as TGTGCCAGCTCAGCCAACCTCCCGGGACTAGCCTCCCGAGAGACCCAGTACTTC. This codes for CASSANLPGLASRETQYF. The gene calls are TRBV18 and TRBJ2-5; 9 bases map to TRBD2. The CDR3 sequence is 18 residues long. V was pared by 5 bases and J by 4 bases, with 17 bases of the junction left unmatched. Looked up from germline, CDR1 is KGHSH and CDR2 is LQKENI.

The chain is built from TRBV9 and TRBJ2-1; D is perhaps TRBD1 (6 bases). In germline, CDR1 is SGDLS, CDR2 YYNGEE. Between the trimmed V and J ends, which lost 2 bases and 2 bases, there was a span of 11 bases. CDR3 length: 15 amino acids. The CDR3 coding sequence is TGTGCCAGCAGCGTCAACAGGGCCACCTACAATGAGCAGTTCTTC. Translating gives CASSVNRATYNEQFF.

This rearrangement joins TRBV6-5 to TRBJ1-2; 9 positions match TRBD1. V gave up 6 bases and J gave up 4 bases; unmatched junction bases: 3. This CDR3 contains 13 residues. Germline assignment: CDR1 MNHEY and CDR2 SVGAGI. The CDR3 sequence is CASRGDRAYGYTF. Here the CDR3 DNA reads TGTGCCAGCAGGGGGGACAGGGCCTATGGCTACACCTTC.

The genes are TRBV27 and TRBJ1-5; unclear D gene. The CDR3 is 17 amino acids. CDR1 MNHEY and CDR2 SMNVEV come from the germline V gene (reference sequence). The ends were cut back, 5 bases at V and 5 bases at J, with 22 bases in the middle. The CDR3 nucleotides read TGTGCCAGCAGTCCCCTTATGTCGGTCAAGCCTGATCAGCCCCAGCATTTT. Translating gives CASSPLMSVKPDQPQHF.

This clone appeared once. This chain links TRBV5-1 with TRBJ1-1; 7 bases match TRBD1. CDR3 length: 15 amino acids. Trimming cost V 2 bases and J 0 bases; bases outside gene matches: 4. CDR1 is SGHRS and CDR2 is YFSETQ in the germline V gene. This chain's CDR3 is CASSFLGQLNTEAFF. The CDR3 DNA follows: TGCGCCAGCAGCTTTTTGGGACAGCTGAACACTGAAGCTTTCTTT.